Listed below are T cell receptor beta chains from one sample, sequenced in a study of cytomegalovirus exposure and HLA in healthy donors. Clones were read by immunoSEQ multiplex PCR, and TCRdb kept only the in-frame ones, dropping some. The sample has over 100,000 clones, roughly 66% seen once. The material sequenced was PBMCs. These TCRs come from a woman aged 25 to 45 in good health and CMV-seronegative. The conserved cysteine and the conserved F or W are not part of the CDR3 here.

V gene	J gene	CDR3 protein
TRBV5-4	TRBJ2-5	ASSFPVTGGAETQY
TRBV7-2	TRBJ2-1	ASSAQAGLAVEQF
TRBV6-1	TRBJ1-2	ASSEVGRGQGTPGYGYT
TRBV10-3	TRBJ1-5	AISESGGFNQPQH
TRBV27	TRBJ1-1	ASSPFDRVYTEAF
TRBV5-8	TRBJ2-1	ASSLLTSGYNEQF
TRBV18	TRBJ2-1	ASSLTPRFDNEQF
TRBV9	TRBJ2-6	ASSVGAGPSGANVLT
TRBV12-5	TRBJ2-1	ASGPGTSNEQF
TRBV28	TRBJ2-7	ASSMGGSYYEQY
TRBV6-6	TRBJ2-2	ASKLGQGNTGELF
TRBV4-2	TRBJ2-2	ASSQDQGTTTQLGELF
TRBV5-1	TRBJ1-1	ASSLEGVNTEAF
TRBV15	TRBJ1-2	ATSKRYGFDRPSGYT
TRBV2	TRBJ1-5	ASGTMGVQPQH
TRBV27	TRBJ2-7	ASSVGQGYEQY
TRBV19	TRBJ1-5	ASSSRTGGNQPQH
TRBV28	TRBJ1-2	ASSWEGYGYT
TRBV4-1	TRBJ2-3	ASRRLFSSTDTQY
TRBV27	TRBJ1-5	ASSSWDSPAFPSNQPQH
TRBV30	TRBJ1-3	AWSVLGNTIY
TRBV7-9	TRBJ1-5	ASSVEGGSQPQH
TRBV28	TRBJ1-2	ASSQIRDSGYT